The 6 T cell receptor beta chains below all came from one sample that was sequenced in a study of shared clonotypes between healthy human individuals. CD45RO negativity and positive selection for CCR7 defined naive CD8 cells, a population that excluded terminally differentiated effector memory CD45RA+ cells. Measured with immunoSEQ multiplex PCR; TCRdb has only the in-frame clones, and not every one. The sample contains under 850,000 clones, around 92% of which appear only once. Sequencing input: naive CD8+ T cells sorted from blood. These receptors were taken from a man aged 25-45 years in good health.

The J gene is TRBJ2-3, the V gene TRBV7-9; D not resolved. CDR1 is SEHNR, CDR2 FQNEAQ, per germline (reference sequence). V gave up 5 bases and J gave up 10 bases, with 13 bases separating them. The CDR3 totals 12 residues. In DNA, the CDR3 is TGTGCCAGCAGCCCGACGGGCGTGCCGCAGTATTTT. Protein: CASSPTGVPQYF.

The chain carries TRBV7-9 and TRBJ2-7; D gene uncertain. In germline, CDR1 is SEHNR, CDR2 FQNEAQ (reference sequence). This CDR3 spans 17 amino acids. Between the trimmed V and J ends, which lost 4 bases and 0 bases, there was a span of 19 bases. The CDR3 DNA sequence: TGTGCCAGCAGCTCCCACCGTGGCGGACCTAGCTCCTACGAGCAGTACTTC. It codes for CASSSHRGGPSSYEQYF.

Written as DNA, the CDR3 is TGTGCCAGCGTGTCCGGCCGAGGGTTATACAACACCATATATTTT. Translation: CASVSGRGLYNTIYF. This chain uses TRBV2 with TRBJ1-3; D gene ambiguous. Trimming took 8 bases from V and 7 from J, leaving 21 bases between them. This CDR3 region has 15 residues. In germline, CDR1 is SNHLY, CDR2 FYNNEI.

The chain has TRBV10-2 and TRBJ2-7, with 10 bases identical to TRBD2. The CDR3 is 13 amino acids. The V segment lost 8 bases and the J segment 3 bases; nucleotides outside the gene matches: 4. Germline-derived CDR1 and CDR2 are WSHSY and SAAADI. The CDR3 protein is CASWTSGYYEQYF. CDR3 DNA: TGCGCCAGCTGGACTAGCGGATACTACGAGCAGTACTTC.

The rearrangement uses TRBV6-6 and TRBJ2-2; D is ambiguous. V was clipped by 7 bases and J by 0 bases, with 12 bases between them. The CDR3 is 15 residues long. CDR1 and CDR2 (germline): MNHNY, SVGAGI (reference sequence). CDR3 residues: CASKSGNANTGELFF. The CDR3 nucleotides read TGTGCCAGCAAATCAGGCAACGCGAACACCGGGGAGCTGTTTTTT.

This clone was counted a single time. V gene TRBV10-3 combines with J gene TRBJ2-5; D gene uncertain. CDR1 is ENHRY and CDR2 is SYGVKD in the germline V gene. V was trimmed by 0 bases and J by 1 base, leaving 6 bases between them. The CDR3 is made up of 14 amino acids. CDR3 residues: CAISESGSQETQYF. CDR3 sequence (DNA): TGTGCCATCAGTGAGTCGGGCAGCCAAGAGACCCAGTACTTC.